This T cell receptor beta chain was sequenced during a study of CD8 T cells in ankylosing spondylitis. Findings and limits, study-wide: Significant enrichment of disease-linked clones was reportedly seen in matched ankylosing spondylitis synovial fluid. Within peripheral blood, clones linked to disease were CD8+ and relatively rare. Ankylosing spondylitis blood appeared to be characterized by a TCR beta motif of several highly homologous variants.

TCRdb ran MiXCR on the 5' RACE reads and lists one entry per CDR3 protein. The table shows 290,000 or so distinct CDR3 sequences, with about 20% occurring only once. This clonotype was observed a handful of times. Its target is unknown. Trimming removed 7 bases from V and 0 bases from J, with 7 bases in between. The CDR3 spans 12 residues. Germline CDR1 reads DFQATT; CDR2 reads SNEGSKA (reference sequence). V gene TRBV20-1 combines with J gene TRBJ2-1; D is ambiguous. This sequence originates from a female donor with ankylosing spondylitis or in good health (not recorded which). Source material: blood, either unsorted or a sorted T cell fraction (not recorded which). CDR3 nucleotides: TGCAGTGGAGCCGACTCCTACAATGAGCAGTTCTTC. This codes for CSGADSYNEQFF.